Listed below are T cell receptor beta chains from one sample, sequenced in a study of blood T cell repertoires in COVID-19. Produced via immunoSEQ multiplex PCR; TCRdb's table is partial and in-frame only. The repertoire holds approximately 200,000 clones, with approximately 90% as singletons. The sequenced material came from PBMCs or T cells enriched from blood (not recorded which). The source is a woman between 18 and 29 years old in a cohort exposed to, infected with or recovered from COVID-19 (not recorded which). The conserved cysteine and the conserved F or W are not part of the CDR3 here. Fields, in order: clone size, V gene, CDR3 protein. Size is stated for part of the rows, as once, few or many counts, or as a class when the clone is expanded.

clone_size: .
v_call: TRBV18
cdr3_aa: ASTWDSVNTEAF

clone_size: .
v_call: TRBV7-9
cdr3_aa: ASSILLAGVETQY

clone_size: .
v_call: TRBV10-3
cdr3_aa: AISEKAGGPHNEQF

clone_size: once
v_call: TRBV19
cdr3_aa: ASSMGGKDTQY

clone_size: .
v_call: TRBV6-5
cdr3_aa: ASSYSIRENSPLH

clone_size: .
v_call: TRBV28
cdr3_aa: ASSLEWVGTGRSIQY

clone_size: .
v_call: TRBV10-2
cdr3_aa: ASSAGTGGVYGYT

clone_size: .
v_call: TRBV3-1/TRBV3-2
cdr3_aa: ASSQGTSGYEQY

clone_size: few
v_call: TRBV28
cdr3_aa: ASSFWSSGNTIY

clone_size: .
v_call: TRBV7-9
cdr3_aa: ASSLPTTGYEKLF

clone_size: .
v_call: TRBV10-1
cdr3_aa: ASSVLKSTGELF

clone_size: .
v_call: TRBV18
cdr3_aa: ASSPTEGDTEAF

clone_size: .
v_call: TRBV29-1
cdr3_aa: SVLGQDEAF

clone_size: .
v_call: TRBV2
cdr3_aa: ASSGQGNQPQH

clone_size: .
v_call: TRBV6-8
cdr3_aa: ATPTGINEKLF

clone_size: .
v_call: TRBV7-3
cdr3_aa: ASGEPSGNEQF

clone_size: .
v_call: TRBV5-4
cdr3_aa: ASSRRGGRANTEAF

clone_size: .
v_call: TRBV7-8
cdr3_aa: ASSSSRRTGGNSPLH